This T cell receptor beta chain is drawn from a study of CD8 T cells in Susac syndrome. When the RNA was reverse transcribed, random hexamers were used with an input of about 0.5 to 1 ug. The CDR3 of TCR beta was amplified by immunoSEQ multiplex PCR across 54 Vbeta and 13 Jbeta. Each CDR3 protein is one row after TCRdb ran MiXCR on the immunoSEQ multiplex PCR reads. The sample has some 200,000 distinct CDR3 sequences; 95% are singletons. The CDR3 runs to 16 residues. The V end lost 4 bases, the J end lost 5 bases, and 18 bases lay between the germline ends. From germline, CDR1 is SGHRS and CDR2 YFSETQ. High-throughput TCR beta sequencing covered peripheral CD8+ and CD4+ T cells. The multiple sclerosis control cohort comprised treatment-naive individuals presenting with stable or active relapsing-remitting disease. CD8+ and CD4+ T cells were negatively isolated; TEMRA cells were FACS-enriched.

Sequencing was done on a sample of CD4+ T cells from PBMCs. This receptor was taken from a human donor with multiple sclerosis. This chain links TRBV5-1 with TRBJ1-4; D remains unclear. This chain's CDR3 is CASSPDVARINEKLFF. The CDR3 region has the DNA TGCGCCAGCAGCCCGGATGTGGCACGTATAAATGAAAAACTGTTTTTT.